The 26 T cell receptor beta chains below were found in one sample sequenced in a study of cytomegalovirus exposure and HLA in healthy donors. The primer mix had 60 Vbeta and 13 Jbeta primers. The table came from immunoSEQ multiplex PCR; TCRdb's copy has only in-frame clones and leaves some out. The sample records around 160,000 clones, roughly four fifths being singletons. Material for sequencing was PBMCs. The origin of the receptors is a man aged 50-59 years in good health and CMV-seropositive.

This chain uses TRBV5-6 with TRBJ2-7, with D possibly matching TRBD2 (6 bases). Germline CDR1 SGHDT, CDR2 YYEEEE. This CDR3 spans 15 amino acids. Trimming took off 3 bases at V and 0 bases at J, with 13 bases between the two ends. The CDR3 DNA reads TGTGCCAGCAGCTCGCGGGGACTCCTCTCCTACGAGCAGTACTTC. Protein product: CASSSRGLLSYEQYF. The full variable domain, its missing parts supplied by reference TRBV5-6 and TRBJ2-7, is DAGVTQSPTHLIKTRGQQVTLRCSPKSGHDTVSWYQQALGQGPQFIFQYYEEEERQRGNFPDRFSGHQFPNYSSELNVNALLLGDSALYLCASSSRGLLSYEQYFGPGTRLTVT.

The chain uses TRBV6-1 and TRBJ1-2; D might be TRBD1 (5 bases). CDR3 length equals 14 residues. Trimming took 7 bases from V and 4 from J, leaving 16 bases between them. CDR1 is MNHNS and CDR2 is SASEGT in the germline V gene. The CDR3 protein is CASTARQTSYGYTF. CDR3 DNA: TGTGCCAGCACCGCCAGACAGACCAGCTATGGCTACACCTTC.

The chain links TRBV5-6 to TRBJ2-3; TRBD2 aligns across 8 bases. The V and J ends lost 4 bases and 6 bases, in that order; junction bases with no gene match: 4. CDR3 length: 13 amino acids. From germline, CDR1 is SGHDT and CDR2 YYEEEE. The CDR3 DNA follows: TGTGCCAGCAGCCCCCGGGGGGGGGATACGCAGTATTTT. Translation: CASSPRGGDTQYF. Full variable domain (remainder filled in from reference TRBV5-6 and TRBJ2-3): DAGVTQSPTHLIKTRGQQVTLRCSPKSGHDTVSWYQQALGQGPQFIFQYYEEEERQRGNFPDRFSGHQFPNYSSELNVNALLLGDSALYLCASSPRGGDTQYFGPGTRLTVL.

The chain has TRBV9 and TRBJ1-5; 7 bases align to TRBD1. The CDR3 is 13 residues long. Germline assignment: CDR1 SGDLS and CDR2 YYNGEE. Germline trimming cut 8 bases from V and 6 bases from J; bases unmatched to any gene: 8. CDR3 sequence reads: CASSKGGSQPQHF. The CDR3 nucleotides are TGTGCCAGTAGCAAAGGGGGCAGTCAGCCCCAGCATTTT.

J is TRBJ2-5 and V is TRBV5-4, with 15 bases lining up with TRBD2. Germline assignment: CDR1 SGHNT and CDR2 YYREEE (reference sequence). The CDR3 has 16 residues. V trimming: 2 bases; J trimming: 5 bases; junction bases outside the gene matches: 4. DNA for the CDR3: TGTGCCAGCAGCTTCGGACTAGCGGGAGGGGGGGAGACCCAGTACTTC. Its translation: CASSFGLAGGGETQYF.

The V and J genes are TRBV7-9 and TRBJ2-7; D is perhaps TRBD1 (6 bases). Germline V gene lookup returns CDR1 SEHNR and CDR2 FQNEAQ (reference sequence). V was cut by 0 bases and J by 0 bases, with 12 bases left in between. The CDR3 contains 16 residues. The CDR3 bases are TGTGCCAGCAGCTTAGCTTCGAGGGGGAGCTCCTACGAGCAGTACTTC. This codes for CASSLASRGSSYEQYF.

The genes are TRBV5-1 and TRBJ2-7, with 12 bases fitting TRBD2. CDR1 SGHRS and CDR2 YFSETQ come from the germline V gene. The CDR3 has 15 residues. The ends lost 4 bases at V and 3 bases at J; junction bases unmatched: 5. In nucleotides, the CDR3 is TGCGCCAGCAGCCTGACTAGCGGGAGTATCTACGAGCAGTACTTC. Its translation is CASSLTSGSIYEQYF.

The chain combines TRBV29-1 with TRBJ1-1; D not resolved. The CDR3 extends over 12 amino acids. V lost 3 bases and J 3 bases, leaving 8 bases between the germline ends. Germline loops: CDR1 SQVTM, CDR2 ANQGSEA. CDR3 DNA sequence: TGCAGCGTTGAGGAGGGCTACACTGAAGCTTTCTTT. It encodes CSVEEGYTEAFF.

V and J are TRBV28 and TRBJ2-1; 8 bases are a match to TRBD2. V lost 6 bases to trimming and J lost 3 bases; unmatched junction nucleotides: 10. The CDR3 runs to 16 residues. CDR1 and CDR2 (germline): MDHEN, SYDVKM. CDR3 in DNA: TGTGCCAGCAGCTCCCTGTGGGCGGGAGGCTACAATGAGCAGTTCTTC. It codes for CASSSLWAGGYNEQFF.

This rearrangement joins TRBV6-6 to TRBJ1-2; TRBD1 aligns across 7 bases. The junction had 5 bases not matched to a gene; V was cut back by 6 bases and J by 4 bases. CDR3 length: 13 amino acids. The germline gives CDR1 MNHNY, CDR2 SVGAGI (reference sequence). The CDR3 sequence: CASSKTGIYGYTF. CDR3 sequence (DNA): TGTGCCAGCAGCAAGACAGGGATCTATGGCTACACCTTC.

The chain employs TRBV27 and TRBJ2-7, with 7 bases fitting TRBD1. Germline V gene data show CDR1 as MNHEY and CDR2 as SMNVEV (reference sequence). The junction had 4 bases not matched to a gene; V was cut back by 5 bases and J by 3 bases. The CDR3 consists of 13 residues. The CDR3 loop reads CASSLTGDYEQYF. As DNA, the CDR3 is TGTGCCAGCAGTCTAACAGGGGACTACGAGCAGTACTTC.

With respect to this clone: At one end the junction does not follow the germline gene, possibly because of a read error. The chain employs TRBV6-1 and TRBJ2-7; D perhaps matches TRBD1 (5 bases). CDR3 length: 12 amino acids. The germline V gene encodes CDR1 MNHNS and CDR2 SASEGT. In nucleotides, the CDR3 is TGTTCCAGCAGGGAATCGGCCTACGAGCAGTACTTC. This gives the protein CSSRESAYEQYF.

J is TRBJ2-1 and V is TRBV4-3, with unresolved D. The CDR3 is made up of 13 amino acids. CDR1 and CDR2 (germline): LGHNA, YSLEER. Trimming removed 0 bases from V and 9 bases from J, with 9 bases in between. The CDR3 loop is CASSQDPLGEQFF. CDR3 sequence (DNA): TGCGCCAGCAGCCAAGATCCCCTCGGTGAGCAGTTCTTC.

The chain couples TRBV19 to TRBJ1-1; 10 bases align to TRBD1. Germline V gene lookup returns CDR1 LNHDA and CDR2 SQIVND (reference sequence). The junction had 12 bases not matched to a gene; V was cut back by 7 bases and J by 4 bases. The CDR3 runs to 16 residues. The DNA of the CDR3 is TGTGCCAGTACCCCCTACCGGACAGGGGGAAGCACTGAAGCTTTCTTT. It is translated as CASTPYRTGGSTEAFF.

V usage is TRBV11-1 and J usage is TRBJ2-5, with D unclear. The J call may be mistaken, given a closer DNA end match to TRBJ2-7. CDR1 and CDR2 (germline): SGHAT, FQDESV (reference sequence). The CDR3 loop spans 11 amino acids. The CDR3 reads CASSATYEQYF. In DNA, the CDR3 is TGTGCCAGCAGCGCTACCTACGAGCAGTACTTC.

This sequence joins TRBV7-3 and TRBJ2-1; 10 bases agree with TRBD2. Germline trimming cut 0 bases from V and 9 bases from J; bases unmatched to any gene: 5. CDR3 length equals 15 residues. Germline V gene lookup returns CDR1 SGHTA and CDR2 FQGTGA. As DNA, the CDR3 is TGTGCCAGCAGCTTAACTAGCGGGGGGACTGGTGAGCAGTTCTTC. Translated: CASSLTSGGTGEQFF.

Only one count was recorded for this clone. The gene calls are TRBV9 and TRBJ2-1, with 9 positions matching TRBD2. Germline V CDR1 and CDR2: SGDLS, YYNGEE. This CDR3 comprises 15 residues. V trimming: 0 bases; J trimming: 5 bases; junction bases outside the gene matches: 3. The CDR3 loop reads CASSVGTSANNEQFF. The CDR3 coding sequence is TGTGCCAGCAGCGTAGGGACTAGCGCGAACAATGAGCAGTTCTTC.

The gene calls are TRBV14 and TRBJ2-1; no firm D call. Trimming left V 1 base short and J 10 bases short, with 14 bases between. The CDR3 consists of 14 residues. In germline, CDR1 is SGHDN, CDR2 FVKESK. CDR3 bases: TGTGCCAGCAGCCAAGGTTACCTATTAGTGGAGCAGTTCTTC. Its protein product is CASSQGYLLVEQFF. Variable domain in full (rest from reference TRBV14 and TRBJ2-1): EAGVTQFPSHSVIEKGQTVTLRCDPISGHDNLYWYRRVMGKEIKFLLHFVKESKQDESGMPNNRFLAERTGGTYSTLKVQPAELEDSGVYFCASSQGYLLVEQFFGPGTRLTVL.

CDR3 coding DNA: TGCGCCAGCAGTCCATCCAGGGGAGAGGACACTGAAGCTTTCTTT. As protein: CASSPSRGEDTEAFF. The J gene is TRBJ1-1, the V gene TRBV5-1; the D gene is possibly TRBD1 (6 bases). This CDR3 comprises 15 residues. The V gene's germline CDR1 is SGHRS and CDR2 YFSETQ. V was trimmed by 5 bases and J by 3 bases, leaving 17 bases between them. The whole variable domain, remainder taken from reference TRBV5-1 and TRBJ1-1, is KAGVTQTPRYLIKTRGQQVTLSCSPISGHRSVSWYQQTPGQGLQFLFEYFSETQRNKGNFPGRFSGRQFSNSRSEMNVSTLELGDSALYLCASSPSRGEDTEAFFGQGTRLTVV.

With regard to this clone: Compared with germline, one end of the junction differs, possibly owing to a read error. The chain has TRBV7-9 and TRBJ2-1, with 7 bases aligning to TRBD2. Germline assignment: CDR1 SEHNR and CDR2 FQNEAQ (reference sequence). The CDR3 sequence is 16 residues long. The CDR3 region is CSSSASDREGYNEQFF. The CDR3 DNA reads TGTTCCAGCAGCGCCTCCGATAGGGAGGGGTACAATGAGCAGTTCTTC. The full variable domain, with the rest looked up from reference TRBV7-9 and TRBJ2-1, is DTGVSQNPRHKITKRGQNVTFRCDPISEHNRLYWYRQTLGQGPEFLTYFQNEAQLEKSRLLSDRFSAERPKGSFSTLEIQRTEQGDSAMYLCSSSASDREGYNEQFFGPGTRLTVL.

V is TRBV5-1 and J is TRBJ1-4; TRBD1 agrees at 8 bases. V was pared by 6 bases and J by 4 bases, with 8 bases of the junction left unmatched. CDR1 and CDR2 from the germline V gene are SGHRS and YFSETQ. This CDR3 has 15 residues. DNA for the CDR3: TGCGCCAGCAAAACAACAGGGGGGGTTAATGAAAAACTGTTTTTT. Translating gives CASKTTGGVNEKLFF.

This sequence joins TRBV19 and TRBJ2-1, with 7 bases fitting TRBD2. Trimming at V came to 1 base and at J to 4 bases, leaving 4 bases not matched to a gene. CDR1 and CDR2 from the germline V gene are LNHDA and SQIVND (reference sequence). This CDR3 comprises 15 residues. The CDR3 protein is CASSIVRETYNEQFF. The DNA of the CDR3 is TGTGCCAGTAGTATAGTGCGGGAGACTTACAATGAGCAGTTCTTC.

This chain joins TRBV6-5 and TRBJ1-2, with D maybe TRBD1 (6 bases). Trimming removed 3 bases at V and 7 bases at J, with 15 bases between. The CDR3 has 14 amino acids. The germline V gene has CDR1 MNHEY and CDR2 SVGAGI. CDR3 bases: TGTGCCAGCAGTTATGGGCAGGGGAGCTTTGGCTACACCTTC. Its protein product is CASSYGQGSFGYTF.

Of note for this clone: A read error may produce the germline difference seen at one junction end. The chain is built from TRBV6-5 and TRBJ1-4; maybe TRBD1 (5 bases). Germline CDR1 MNHEY, CDR2 SVGAGI. The CDR3 runs 13 residues. The CDR3 DNA is TGTGCCAGCAGTTATGGGACTAACGAAAAACTGTTTTTT. Translating gives CASSYGTNEKLFF.

V usage is TRBV7-9 and J usage is TRBJ2-7; TRBD1 aligns across 7 bases. The length of the CDR3 is 13 residues. Unmatched junction bases numbered 5, after V lost 5 bases and J lost 4 bases. Per the germline V gene, CDR1 is SEHNR and CDR2 is FQNEAQ (reference sequence). The CDR3 DNA reads as TGTGCCAGCAGCAGCGACAGGGTGTACGAGCAGTACTTC. Protein: CASSSDRVYEQYF.

The gene calls are TRBV27 and TRBJ1-2, with TRBD1 matching 9 bases. Trimming took 5 bases from V and 4 from J; bases not matched to a gene: 5. In germline, CDR1 is MNHEY, CDR2 SMNVEV (reference sequence). The CDR3 loop spans 14 amino acids. CDR3 nucleotide sequence: TGTGCCAGCAGTGCCGGGACAGGGATCTATGGCTACACCTTC. Translation gives CASSAGTGIYGYTF.